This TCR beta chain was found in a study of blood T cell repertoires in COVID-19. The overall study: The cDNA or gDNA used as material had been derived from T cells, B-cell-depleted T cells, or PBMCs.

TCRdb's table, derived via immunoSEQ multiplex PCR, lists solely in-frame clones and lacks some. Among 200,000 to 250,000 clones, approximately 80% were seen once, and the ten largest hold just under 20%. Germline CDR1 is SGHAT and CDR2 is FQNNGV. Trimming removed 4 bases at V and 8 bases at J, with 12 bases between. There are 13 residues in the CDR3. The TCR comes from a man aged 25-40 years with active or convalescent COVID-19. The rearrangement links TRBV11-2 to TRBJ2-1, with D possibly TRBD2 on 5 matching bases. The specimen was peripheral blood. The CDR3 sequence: CASSWSERDEQFF. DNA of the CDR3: TGTGCCAGCAGCTGGTCAGAGAGGGATGAGCAGTTCTTC.